The TCR beta chain described here comes from a study of PD-1 blockade in classical Hodgkin lymphoma. Autologous stem cell transplantation was followed by relapse in every patient, and brentuximab vedotin exposure varied. Germline V gives CDR1 MNHEY, CDR2 SMNVEV (reference sequence). With 6 bases clipped from V and 5 bases from J, the junction kept 2 bases outside the gene matches. This CDR3 region has 14 residues. The protocol was immunoSEQ multiplex PCR, while the TCRdb copy is restricted to in-frame clones and leaves out a portion. The sample carries tens of thousands of clones, 70% to 90% recorded once.

The chain is built from TRBV27 and TRBJ1-6; 9 bases map to TRBD1. This receptor was taken from a human donor with classical Hodgkin lymphoma. Sample: peripheral blood mononuclear cells (PBMCs), taken before the second cycle of nivolumab. The DNA for the CDR3 is TGTGCCAGCAGGGGGACAGGGCATAATTCACCCCTCCACTTT. Protein sequence: CASRGTGHNSPLHF.